Listed below are T cell receptor beta chains from one sample, sequenced in a study of blood T cell repertoires in COVID-19. Assay used: immunoSEQ multiplex PCR; TCRdb lists only in-frame clones, some missing. The sample contains over 300,000 clones, 70% to 90% of which appear only once. The sample was peripheral blood. These receptor sequences come from a man younger than 30 who had recovered from COVID-19. The CDR3 runs from the conserved cysteine through the conserved F or W. D genes are given only for firm matches. The listing skips clone size in some rows; elsewhere it reads once, few, many or a size class.

v_gene,abundance,d_gene,j_gene,CDR3aa,CDR3nt
TRBV7-3,NA,NA,TRBJ2-1,CASSLDSFYNEQFF,TGTGCCAGCAGCTTAGATAGTTTCTACAATGAGCAGTTCTTC
TRBV9,few,TRBD1,TRBJ1-2,CASSPAGGGFYGYTF,TGTGCCAGCAGCCCGGCAGGGGGCGGCTTCTATGGCTACACCTTC
TRBV3-1/TRBV3-2,NA,NA,TRBJ1-2,CASSQEGVHYGYTF,TGTGCCAGCAGCCAAGAAGGGGTTCACTATGGCTACACCTTC
TRBV6-2/TRBV6-3,NA,TRBD1,TRBJ1-1,CASSPGTGEAFF,TGTGCCAGCAGTCCCGGGACAGGTGAAGCTTTCTTT
TRBV6-6,NA,NA,TRBJ1-1,CASSYAGVEAFF,TGTGCCAGCAGTTACGCGGGGGTTGAAGCTTTCTTT
TRBV3-1/TRBV3-2,NA,NA,TRBJ2-1,CASSQAIATTYNEQFF,TGTGCCAGCAGCCAAGCTATAGCTACAACCTACAATGAGCAGTTCTTC
TRBV6-5,NA,NA,TRBJ2-7,CASSATTGFYEQYF,TGTGCCAGCAGCGCGACGACAGGATTCTACGAGCAGTACTTC
TRBV29-1,NA,TRBD2,TRBJ2-1,CSVVGTSIYNEQFF,TGCAGCGTTGTCGGGACTAGCATCTACAATGAGCAGTTCTTC
TRBV7-9,NA,NA,TRBJ2-1,CASSQEFNFDNEQFF,TGTGCCAGCAGCCAGGAATTTAACTTCGACAATGAGCAGTTCTTC
TRBV6-5,few,TRBD2,TRBJ2-7,CASSPWGGAGEQYF,TGTGCCAGCAGTCCTTGGGGGGGAGCGGGAGAGCAGTACTTC
TRBV6-2/TRBV6-3,NA,NA,TRBJ1-5,CASSYSRSGQPQHF,TGTGCCAGCAGTTACTCGAGATCGGGACAGCCCCAGCATTTT
TRBV4-1,NA,NA,TRBJ2-7,CASSQGQGYYEQYF,TGCGCCAGCAGCCAAGGGCAGGGCTACTACGAGCAGTACTTC
TRBV2,once,TRBD2,TRBJ2-2,CASSDRLAANTGELFF,TGTGCCAGCAGCGACAGACTAGCTGCGAACACCGGGGAGCTGTTTTTT
TRBV19,many,NA,TRBJ2-2,CASSINTHTGELFF,TGTGCCAGTAGTATAAACACCCACACCGGGGAGCTGTTTTTT
TRBV20-1,NA,NA,TRBJ2-5,CSARKETQYF,TGCAGTGCTCGTAAAGAGACCCAGTACTTC